This T cell receptor (beta chain) was retrieved from a study of cytomegalovirus exposure and HLA in healthy donors. Study in general: In a previous analysis, more than 90 million unique TCR beta sequences were found from approximately 180 million T cells.

The PCR employed 60 Vbeta primers together with 13 Jbeta primers. This table comes from immunoSEQ multiplex PCR, and its TCRdb copy is limited to in-frame clones, with some not included. The table lists 150,000 to 200,000 clones, 77% of them singletons, with roughly 7.3% in the top ten. A few counts support this clone. CDR1 and CDR2 from the germline V gene are GTSNPN and SVGIG (reference sequence). The junction had 1 base not matched to a gene; V was cut back by 3 bases and J by 1 base. The CDR3 has 13 residues. The V gene is TRBV30, the J gene TRBJ2-7, with 9 bases that match TRBD2. The clonotype originates from a male donor in good health and CMV-seropositive. The source material was PBMCs. The CDR3 sequence: CAWRTSGSYEQYF. DNA for the CDR3: TGTGCCTGGAGGACTAGCGGATCCTACGAGCAGTACTTC.